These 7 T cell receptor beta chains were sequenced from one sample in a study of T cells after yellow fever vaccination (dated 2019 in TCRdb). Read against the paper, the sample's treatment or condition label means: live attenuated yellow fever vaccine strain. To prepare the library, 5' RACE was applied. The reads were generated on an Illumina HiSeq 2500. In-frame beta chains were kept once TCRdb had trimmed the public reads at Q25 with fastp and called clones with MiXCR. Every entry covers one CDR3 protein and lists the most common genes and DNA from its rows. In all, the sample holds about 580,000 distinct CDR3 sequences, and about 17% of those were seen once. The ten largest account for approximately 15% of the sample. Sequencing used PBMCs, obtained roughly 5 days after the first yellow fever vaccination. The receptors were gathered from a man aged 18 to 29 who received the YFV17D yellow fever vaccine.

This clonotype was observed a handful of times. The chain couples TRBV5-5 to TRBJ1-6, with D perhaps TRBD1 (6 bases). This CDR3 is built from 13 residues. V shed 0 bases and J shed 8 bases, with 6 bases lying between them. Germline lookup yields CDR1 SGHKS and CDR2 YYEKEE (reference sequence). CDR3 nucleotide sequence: TGTGCCAGCAGCTTGGACAGGGATTCACCCCTCCACTTT. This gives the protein CASSLDRDSPLHF.

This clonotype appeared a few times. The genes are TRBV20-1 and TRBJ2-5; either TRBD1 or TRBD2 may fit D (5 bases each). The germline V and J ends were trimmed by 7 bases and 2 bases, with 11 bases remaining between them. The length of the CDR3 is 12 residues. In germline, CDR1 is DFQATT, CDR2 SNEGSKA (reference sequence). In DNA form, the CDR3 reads TGCAGTGGAAAGGGACGGCAAGAGACCCAGTACTTC. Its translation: CSGKGRQETQYF.

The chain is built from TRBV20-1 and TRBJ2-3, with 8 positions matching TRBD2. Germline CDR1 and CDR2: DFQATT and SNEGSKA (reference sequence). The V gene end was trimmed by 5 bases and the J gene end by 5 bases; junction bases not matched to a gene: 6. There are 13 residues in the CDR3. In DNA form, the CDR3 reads TGCAGTGCTGGGAGCGGGGGTCAAGATACGCAGTATTTT. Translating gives CSAGSGGQDTQYF.

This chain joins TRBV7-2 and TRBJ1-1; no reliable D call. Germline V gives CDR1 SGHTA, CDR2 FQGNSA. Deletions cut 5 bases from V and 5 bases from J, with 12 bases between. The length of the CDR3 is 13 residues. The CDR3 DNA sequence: TGTGCCAGCAGCCCCCGTCTGAGGACTGAAGCTTTCTTT. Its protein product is CASSPRLRTEAFF.

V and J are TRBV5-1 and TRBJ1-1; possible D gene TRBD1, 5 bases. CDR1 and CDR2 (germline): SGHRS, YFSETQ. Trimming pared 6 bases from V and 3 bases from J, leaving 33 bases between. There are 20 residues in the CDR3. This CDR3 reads CASTPGVFGGAPHRDTEAFF. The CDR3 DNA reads TGCGCCAGCACCCCGGGCGTCTTTGGGGGAGCCCCCCACCGGGACACTGAAGCTTTCTTT. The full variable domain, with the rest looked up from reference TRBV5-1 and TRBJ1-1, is KAGVTQTPRYLIKTRGQQVTLSCSPISGHRSVSWYQQTPGQGLQFLFEYFSETQRNKGNFPGRFSGRQFSNSRSEMNVSTLELGDSALYLCASTPGVFGGAPHRDTEAFFGQGTRLTVV.

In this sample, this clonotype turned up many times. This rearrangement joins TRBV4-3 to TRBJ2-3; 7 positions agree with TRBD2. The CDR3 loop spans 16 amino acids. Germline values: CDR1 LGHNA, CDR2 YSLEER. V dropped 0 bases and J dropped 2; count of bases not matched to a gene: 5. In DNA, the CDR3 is TGCGCCAGCAGCCAAGAGGGAGCGGGGATCACAGATACGCAGTATTTT. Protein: CASSQEGAGITDTQYF.

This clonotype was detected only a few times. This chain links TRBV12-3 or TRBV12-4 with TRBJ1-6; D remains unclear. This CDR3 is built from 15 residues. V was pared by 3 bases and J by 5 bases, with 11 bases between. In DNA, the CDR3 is TGTGCCAGCAGTTTGTTAATGCCGGATAATTCACCCCTCCACTTT. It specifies CASSLLMPDNSPLHF.